This T cell receptor beta chain was identified during a study of blood T cell repertoires in COVID-19. As for the study in general: The United States, Italy and Spain were the sources of the acute and convalescent COVID-19 samples. T cells, B-cell-depleted T cells, or PBMCs provided the cDNA or gDNA that served as material.

Followed over time, Seattle patients had been enrolled while infection was active. The CDR3 runs 15 residues. V was pared by 6 bases and J by 2 bases, with 14 bases between. The V gene's germline CDR1 is MDHEN and CDR2 SYDVKM. The assay was immunoSEQ multiplex PCR, and TCRdb's table has in-frame clones only and misses some. In the table there are more than 200,000 clones, around 80% of which are singletons. Sample: peripheral blood. V and J are TRBV28 and TRBJ1-3; tentatively, D is TRBD1 (5 bases). The source of this sequence is a woman over 75 with COVID-19, enrolled during active disease. The CDR3 DNA reads as TGTGCCAGCAGGTGGACAACCGGCACTGGAAACACCATATATTTT. This codes for CASRWTTGTGNTIYF.